Shown below are 28 T cell receptor beta chains from a single sample sequenced in a study of cytomegalovirus exposure and HLA in healthy donors. 13 Jbeta primers and 60 Vbeta primers were used for the PCR. Some clones are missing from TCRdb's copy, which holds only in-frame ones; the method was immunoSEQ multiplex PCR. The sample has about 120,000 clones; about 73% are singletons. The source material was PBMCs. The receptors were sampled from a woman in her 30s in good health and CMV-seropositive.

The chain uses TRBV5-6 and TRBJ2-5; D is perhaps TRBD2 (6 bases). Trimming left V 9 bases short and J 5 bases short, with 14 bases between. The V gene's germline CDR1 is SGHDT and CDR2 YYEEEE. CDR3 length equals 12 residues. CDR3 bases: TGTGCCACTCAACGGGGGTGGGAGACCCAGTACTTC. Protein: CATQRGWETQYF.

The chain recombines TRBV5-1 with TRBJ1-1; D possibly corresponds to TRBD1 (5 bases). Deletions cut 4 bases from V and 5 bases from J, with 18 bases between. This CDR3 has 15 residues. The germline gives CDR1 SGHRS, CDR2 YFSETQ. Here the CDR3 DNA reads TGCGCCAGCAGCCCCAGGACACACGGTGGGACTGAAGCTTTCTTT. The encoded protein is CASSPRTHGGTEAFF.

The V gene is TRBV7-2, the J gene TRBJ1-6, with TRBD1 matching over 10 bases. The CDR3 has 16 amino acids. The junction had 6 bases not matched to a gene; V was cut back by 3 bases and J by 7 bases. Germline loops: CDR1 SGHTA, CDR2 FQGNSA. The CDR3 reads CASSFWDRGWNSPLHF. CDR3 bases: TGTGCCAGCAGCTTTTGGGACAGGGGATGGAATTCACCCCTCCACTTT.

V gene TRBV2 combines with J gene TRBJ1-2; D remains ambiguous. Between the trimmed V and J ends, which lost 4 bases and 4 bases, there was a span of 13 bases. There are 14 residues in the CDR3. CDR1 is SNHLY and CDR2 is FYNNEI in the germline V gene. The DNA of the CDR3 is TGTGCCAGCAGTGGGGCCGCCGGAGGCTATGGCTACACCTTC. Protein sequence: CASSGAAGGYGYTF.

V and J are TRBV5-1 and TRBJ2-1; TRBD1 matches 7 bases. Germline lookup yields CDR1 SGHRS and CDR2 YFSETQ. The CDR3 is made up of 13 amino acids. With 4 bases clipped from V and 7 bases from J, the junction kept 5 bases outside the gene matches. Here the CDR3 reads CASSDGTENEQFF. Here the CDR3 DNA reads TGCGCCAGCAGCGACGGGACAGAAAATGAGCAGTTCTTC.

The chain couples TRBV18 to TRBJ2-6; D gene uncertain. V dropped 6 bases and J dropped 0 bases, with 9 bases sitting between them. CDR1 KGHSH and CDR2 LQKENI come from the germline V gene. CDR3 size: 15 residues. CDR3 nucleotides: TGTGCCAGCTCCCAAACAAACTCTGGGGCCAACGTCCTGACTTTC. Its translation is CASSQTNSGANVLTF.

The rearrangement links TRBV5-8 to TRBJ2-1, with D uncertain. Per the germline V gene, CDR1 is SGHTS and CDR2 is YDEGEE. The CDR3 consists of 16 residues. Trimming removed 0 bases at V and 2 bases at J, with 12 bases between. Here the CDR3 DNA reads TGTGCCAGCAGCTTGGCCGCTGATGGCCCCTACAATGAGCAGTTCTTC. Its translation: CASSLAADGPYNEQFF.

The chain employs TRBV19 and TRBJ2-5, with 7 bases aligning to TRBD1. The better agreement between TRBJ2-7 and the DNA end casts doubt on the J call. The CDR3 sequence is 14 residues long. In germline, CDR1 is LNHDA, CDR2 SQIVND (reference sequence). The CDR3 nucleotides are TGTGCCAGTAGTGGGGGACAGAGCTCCTACGAGCAGTACTTC. It specifies CASSGGQSSYEQYF.

V is TRBV29-1 and J is TRBJ1-1; 9 bases agree with TRBD1. The CDR3 runs to 13 residues. Germline lookup yields CDR1 SQVTM and CDR2 ANQGSEA. V shed 4 bases and J 6 bases; nucleotides not matched to a gene: 6. This chain's CDR3 is CSVGTGGWAEAFF. CDR3 nucleotide sequence: TGCAGCGTTGGAACAGGGGGCTGGGCTGAAGCTTTCTTT.

The chain combines TRBV4-3 with TRBJ2-7, with TRBD2 matching over 12 bases. V shed 0 bases and J 2 bases; nucleotides not matched to a gene: 5. Germline-derived CDR1 and CDR2 are LGHNA and YSLEER. The CDR3 contains 17 residues. CDR3 amino acids: CASSQEVTSGGTYEQYF. In DNA, the CDR3 is TGCGCCAGCAGCCAAGAGGTCACTAGCGGGGGGACCTACGAGCAGTACTTC.

On this clone itself: The junction differs from germline at one of its ends, possibly a read error. Other DNA variants within this sample encode the same CDR3. The chain joins TRBV5-6 to TRBJ1-2; 8 bases fit TRBD1. CDR1 and CDR2 (germline): SGHDT, YYEEEE. This CDR3 region has 15 residues. The CDR3 nucleotides are TGTGCCAGCAGCTACCAGACAGGGGTCAACTACGGCTACACCTTC. Protein sequence: CASSYQTGVNYGYTF.

The chain has TRBV15 and TRBJ2-1; 11 nucleotides line up with TRBD2. In germline, CDR1 is LNHNV, CDR2 YYDKDF (reference sequence). Trimming removed 1 base from V and 9 bases from J; junction bases left unmatched: 5. CDR3 length: 15 residues. The CDR3 coding sequence is TGTGCCACCAGCAGAGGACTAGCGGGGCTGGGTGAGCAGTTCTTC. The encoded protein is CATSRGLAGLGEQFF.

This rearrangement joins TRBV27 to TRBJ2-5; 12 bases are a match to TRBD2. V dropped 5 bases and J dropped 0; count of bases not matched to a gene: 1. Germline loops: CDR1 MNHEY, CDR2 SMNVEV (reference sequence). CDR3 length: 15 amino acids. The CDR3 bases are TGTGCCAGCAGTGGACTAGCGGGGTACCAAGAGACCCAGTACTTC. The encoded protein is CASSGLAGYQETQYF.

The V and J genes are TRBV6-6 and TRBJ2-3; D remains ambiguous. This CDR3 is 12 amino acids long. CDR1 is MNHNY, CDR2 SVGAGI, per germline (reference sequence). Trimming cost V 6 bases and J 6 bases, with 10 bases left between them. CDR3 in amino acids: CASSPRRDTQYF. CDR3 sequence (DNA): TGTGCCAGCAGCCCCCGGCGGGATACGCAGTATTTT.

The rearrangement uses TRBV11-3 and TRBJ2-3; 9 bases fit TRBD2. Trimming removed 1 base from V and 0 bases from J; junction bases left unmatched: 8. Germline CDR1 and CDR2: SGHNT and YENEEA. The length of the CDR3 is 18 residues. This CDR3 is CASSLGATSGTSTDTQYF. The CDR3 DNA reads as TGTGCCAGCAGCTTAGGAGCGACTAGCGGTACTAGCACAGATACGCAGTATTTT. Full variable domain (missing parts from reference TRBV11-3 and TRBJ2-3): EAGVVQSPRYKIIEKKQPVAFWCNPISGHNTLYWYLQNLGQGPELLIRYENEEAVDDSQLPKDRFSAERLKGVDSTLKIQPAELGDSAVYLCASSLGATSGTSTDTQYFGPGTRLTVL.

The chain links TRBV18 to TRBJ2-3, with 13 bases aligning to TRBD2. Germline loops: CDR1 KGHSH, CDR2 LQKENI. The CDR3 is 16 amino acids. Germline trimming cut 3 bases from V and 1 base from J; bases unmatched to any gene: 1. CDR3 protein: CASSPGLAGGTDTQYF. For the CDR3, the DNA is TGTGCCAGCTCACCCGGACTAGCGGGGGGCACAGATACGCAGTATTTT.

This clone occurred a few times. The chain has TRBV27 and TRBJ1-6, with 7 bases matching TRBD1. This CDR3 region has 15 residues. Looked up from germline, CDR1 is MNHEY and CDR2 is SMNVEV (reference sequence). V shed 1 base and J 6 bases; nucleotides not matched to a gene: 3. The CDR3 loop reads CASSLWSGGNSPLHF. CDR3 DNA: TGTGCCAGCAGTTTATGGTCAGGGGGTAATTCACCCCTCCACTTT.

This rearrangement joins TRBV7-2 to TRBJ2-6; D uncertain. V lost 4 bases, J lost 4 bases, and 8 bases lay in between. This CDR3 region has 14 residues. Germline V gene sequence: CDR1 SGHTA, CDR2 FQGNSA. CDR3: CASSSGPGANVLTF. Here the CDR3 DNA reads TGTGCCAGCAGCTCAGGCCCCGGGGCCAACGTCCTGACTTTC.

The chain couples TRBV2 to TRBJ2-7; a possible D gene is TRBD1 (6 bases). V lost 1 base and J 2 bases, leaving 18 bases between the germline ends. This CDR3 is 17 amino acids long. Looked up from germline, CDR1 is SNHLY and CDR2 is FYNNEI. The CDR3 DNA sequence: TGTGCCAGCAGTGAAGGATCCTGGCCAGGGGCCCCCTACGAGCAGTACTTC. As protein: CASSEGSWPGAPYEQYF.

The rearrangement uses TRBV18 and TRBJ1-2; D not certain. CDR3 length: 18 residues. The germline V gene has CDR1 KGHSH and CDR2 LQKENI. Trimming stripped 2 bases from V and 2 bases from J, with 21 bases between. CDR3 DNA sequence: TGTGCCAGCTCACCAATCGAGTCGTTTGAGACAAAGAACTATGGCTACACCTTC. Translated, it gives CASSPIESFETKNYGYTF.

The CDR3 here is CASSGGQTLSPLHF. CDR3 bases: TGTGCCAGCAGCGGGGGACAGACTCTTTCACCCCTCCACTTT. The J gene is TRBJ1-6, the V gene TRBV9, with 7 positions matching TRBD1. Losses at the gene ends were 3 bases for V and 9 bases for J; bases not matched to a gene: 6. The germline V gene encodes CDR1 SGDLS and CDR2 YYNGEE. The CDR3 has 14 residues.

The rearrangement links TRBV4-2 to TRBJ2-3, with D perhaps TRBD1 (6 bases). V dropped 0 bases and J dropped 1 base, with 14 bases sitting between them. CDR3 length: 17 residues. Germline loops: CDR1 LGHNA, CDR2 YNFKEQ. CDR3: CASSQDRLEGGTDTQYF. Written as DNA, the CDR3 is TGTGCCAGCAGCCAAGATAGGCTAGAGGGGGGCACAGATACGCAGTATTTT.

The rearrangement uses TRBV9 and TRBJ1-2, with 10 bases that match TRBD1. This CDR3 spans 15 amino acids. Per the germline V gene, CDR1 is SGDLS and CDR2 is YYNGEE. Unmatched junction bases numbered 5, after V lost 2 bases and J lost 4 bases. The CDR3 is CASSVHGQGGYGYTF. CDR3 nucleotides: TGTGCCAGCAGCGTCCATGGACAGGGGGGCTATGGCTACACCTTC.

The J gene is TRBJ1-1, the V gene TRBV5-1; D is possibly TRBD1 (6 bases). Trimming shortened V by 4 bases and J by 0 bases, and 16 bases separated the two germline ends. The CDR3 has 16 amino acids. Germline values: CDR1 SGHRS, CDR2 YFSETQ. In DNA, the CDR3 is TGCGCCAGCAGCCATTACAGGGTAGGAGTGAACACTGAAGCTTTCTTT. This encodes CASSHYRVGVNTEAFF.

The gene calls are TRBV9 and TRBJ2-5; TRBD2 agrees at 9 bases. There are 16 residues in the CDR3. V lost 7 bases to trimming and J lost 1 base; unmatched junction nucleotides: 11. Per germline, CDR1 SGDLS and CDR2 YYNGEE. In nucleotides, the CDR3 is TGTGCCAGCCCCCCCACCTGGCGGGGGGGCCAAGAGACCCAGTACTTC. Translated, it gives CASPPTWRGGQETQYF. Using reference TRBV9 and TRBJ2-5 for the parts outside the CDR3, the full variable domain is DSGVTQTPKHLITATGQRVTLRCSPRSGDLSVYWYQQSLDQGLQFLIQYYNGEERAKGNILERFSAQQFPDLHSELNLSSLELGDSALYFCASPPTWRGGQETQYFGPGTRLLVL.

The gene calls are TRBV4-1 and TRBJ1-5; 8 bases map to TRBD1. This CDR3 spans 17 amino acids. Germline values: CDR1 MGHRA, CDR2 YSYEKL. The V segment lost 1 base and the J segment 5 bases; nucleotides outside the gene matches: 10. The CDR3 bases are TGCGCCAGCAGCCAAGGACCCCAGGGGGCCCGAGATCAGCCCCAGCATTTT. Its translation: CASSQGPQGARDQPQHF.

The chain links TRBV6-4 to TRBJ2-5, with D possibly being TRBD1 (6 bases). The CDR3 is 17 amino acids. CDR1 is MRHNA, CDR2 SNTAGT, per germline. V was cut by 2 bases and J by 4 bases, with 20 bases left in between. CDR3 amino acids: CASSDPMDSPPAETQYF. The CDR3 DNA follows: TGTGCCAGCAGTGACCCGATGGACAGCCCTCCAGCAGAGACCCAGTACTTC.

This rearrangement joins TRBV28 to TRBJ2-7, with 8 bases aligning to TRBD2. With 4 bases clipped from V and 1 base from J, the junction kept 9 bases outside the gene matches. The CDR3 is 16 amino acids. CDR1 and CDR2 from the germline V gene are MDHEN and SYDVKM. The CDR3 spells CASSSGPGGSSYEQYF. Here the CDR3 DNA reads TGTGCCAGCAGTTCGGGCCCGGGGGGGTCATCCTACGAGCAGTACTTC.